This entry concerns a single T cell receptor (beta chain). immunoSEQ v3.0 was run at survey level. Sequencing was intended to reach 40,000-50,000 T-cell genomes per sample. TCRdb keeps only in-frame clones here, not all; method: immunoSEQ multiplex PCR. The sample lists approximately 24,000 clones, approximately 88% occurring once. This record belongs to a study of long-term antiretroviral therapy in people with HIV. Germline V lookup: CDR1 SEHNR, CDR2 FQNEAQ (reference sequence). The CDR3 is made up of 12 amino acids. The V and J ends lost 1 base and 12 bases respectively, with 12 bases between them. The sequenced sample was unsorted PBMCs, obtained about 5.7 years after starting antiretroviral therapy. This receptor was obtained from a man aged 30-40 years with HIV. The chain recombines TRBV7-9 with TRBJ1-2, with a possible D match to TRBD1 (5 bases). DNA for the CDR3: TGTGCCAGCAGCTTAGAGCAGGGAAGGAACACCTTC. The encoded protein is CASSLEQGRNTF. Variable domain in full (rest from reference TRBV7-9 and TRBJ1-2): DTGVSQNPRHKITKRGQNVTFRCDPISEHNRLYWYRQTLGQGPEFLTYFQNEAQLEKSRLLSDRFSAERPKGSFSTLEIQRTEQGDSAMYLCASSLEQGRNTFGSGTRLTVV.